Ten or more counts support the clone carrying this T cell receptor (beta chain). The antigen remains undetermined. This entry belongs to a study of Graves' ophthalmopathy and Graves' hyperthyroidism. Study information: Hyperthyroidism qualified as stable when ophthalmopathy did not develop within 18 months of follow-up.

The authors amplified TCR beta CDR3 regions from RNA transcripts. Amplification began with first-round RT-PCR using HTBI primers, then second-round multiplex PCR was performed. One entry per CDR3 protein results from TCRdb running MiXCR on the multiplex PCR reads. The data contain a few hundred thousand distinct CDR3 sequences, roughly 39% of them singletons. V lost 2 bases to trimming and J lost 7 bases, with 6 bases between them. This CDR3 is 13 amino acids long. CDR1 is SGHDN and CDR2 is FVKESK in the germline V gene. Exclusion applied to patients with other autoimmune diseases, uncontrolled infections, pregnancy or lactation. Clinical symptoms, serum thyroxine, TRAb, thyroid ultrasound and orbital computed tomography formed the basis of diagnosis. Regarding the study as a whole: The authors also found most expanded thyroid clonotypes above 0.001 frequency in blood.

The specimen was peripheral blood or thyroid tissue (not recorded which). The gene calls are TRBV14 and TRBJ1-6; D ambiguous. This TCR derives from an adult man with Graves' hyperthyroidism. In nucleotides, the CDR3 is TGTGCCAGCAGCCAATACCCCAATTCACCCCTCCACTTT. Its translation: CASSQYPNSPLHF.